This TCR beta chain was found in a study of shared clonotypes between healthy human individuals. Findings and limits, study-wide: Sequencing depth was predicted to influence how clonotypes are shared among donors.

Only a few counts were recorded for this clone. Antigen unknown. Germline CDR1 is SEHNR and CDR2 is FQNEAQ (reference sequence). The ends were cut back, 5 bases at V and 2 bases at J, with 9 bases in the middle. This CDR3 region has 13 residues. Investigators divided CD4+ cells into CD45RA+ naive and CD45RA-negative memory subsets. Sorted-subset replicate PCR reactions contained 200 ng DNA, corresponding to approximately 30,000 T cell genomes. The data were produced by immunoSEQ multiplex PCR, yet TCRdb's version contains in-frame clones alone and is incomplete. The sample records about 2.4 million clones, 90% to 95% being singletons.

The receptor was isolated from a young man in good health. Some clones in this sample may be carry-over from other donors' samples. The V gene is TRBV7-9, the J gene TRBJ1-1; D uncertain. The sequencing sample was made of naive CD4+ T cells from PBMCs. Regarding subset: CD45RA+ positively selected. Here the CDR3 reads CASSQRFNTEAFF. The CDR3 DNA is TGTGCCAGCAGCCAAAGGTTTAACACTGAAGCTTTCTTT.